The 13 T cell receptor beta chains below were found in one sample sequenced in a study of cytomegalovirus exposure and HLA in healthy donors. The method was immunoSEQ multiplex PCR; TCRdb's version includes in-frame clones alone and lacks a portion of them. This sample has approximately 160,000 clones; roughly 90% occur once, and the top ten carry 4% to 5%. Sequencing was done on a sample of PBMCs. The receptor source for this set is a man aged 18 to 30 in good health and CMV-seropositive.

This chain links TRBV7-3 with TRBJ1-1; D ambiguous. The length of the CDR3 is 14 residues. Germline loops: CDR1 SGHTA, CDR2 FQGTGA. V dropped 4 bases and J dropped 2 bases, with 11 bases sitting between them. CDR3 sequence reads: CASSSNGGNTEAFF. CDR3 coding DNA: TGTGCCAGCAGCTCAAACGGAGGAAACACTGAAGCTTTCTTT.

The chain joins TRBV19 to TRBJ2-6; the D is unclear. Germline-derived CDR1 and CDR2 are LNHDA and SQIVND (reference sequence). Trimming shortened V by 5 bases and J by 0 bases, and 5 bases separated the two germline ends. This CDR3 contains 14 residues. The CDR3 DNA follows: TGTGCCAGTAGTCCACTCTCTGGGGCCAACGTCCTGACTTTC. This codes for CASSPLSGANVLTF.

The genes are TRBV14 and TRBJ2-7, with 8 bases that match TRBD2. This CDR3 spans 14 amino acids. Trimming at V came to 7 bases and at J to 2 bases, leaving 7 bases not matched to a gene. Looked up from germline, CDR1 is SGHDN and CDR2 is FVKESK. The CDR3 region has the DNA TGTGCCAGCATAGGAGCGGGAGTCGCCTACGAGCAGTACTTC. Translating it yields CASIGAGVAYEQYF. The full variable domain, in which reference TRBV14 and TRBJ2-7 provide the parts outside the CDR3, is EAGVTQFPSHSVIEKGQTVTLRCDPISGHDNLYWYRRVMGKEIKFLLHFVKESKQDESGMPNNRFLAERTGGTYSTLKVQPAELEDSGVYFCASIGAGVAYEQYFGPGTRLTVT.

The genes are TRBV15 and TRBJ2-3; D might be TRBD2 (6 bases). CDR1 LNHNV and CDR2 YYDKDF come from the germline V gene (reference sequence). V shed 7 bases and J shed 6 bases, with 11 bases lying between them. The CDR3 runs to 12 residues. The CDR3 DNA reads as TGTGCCACCAAACGGGGACTGGATACGCAGTATTTT. This gives the protein CATKRGLDTQYF.

CDR3 sequence: CAISVSSGRGTSTDTQYF. DNA of the CDR3: TGTGCCATCAGTGTGTCTAGCGGGAGGGGGACCTCCACAGATACGCAGTATTTT. The chain joins TRBV10-3 to TRBJ2-3, with 12 bases identical to TRBD2. Germline V gives CDR1 ENHRY, CDR2 SYGVKD. The CDR3 is made up of 18 amino acids. The J segment lost 2 bases and the V segment lost 4 bases, leaving 10 bases of the junction unmatched.

The V call is TRBV7-8, the J call TRBJ2-1; D might be TRBD2 (6 bases). Trimming removed 1 base from V and 4 bases from J, with 23 bases in between. This CDR3 is 19 amino acids long. CDR1 SGHVS and CDR2 FQNEAQ come from the germline V gene. This CDR3 reads CASSLGLARIRGIYNEQFF. The CDR3 DNA is TGTGCCAGCAGCTTAGGCTTAGCTCGTATCCGGGGGATTTACAATGAGCAGTTCTTC.

The chain has TRBV4-2 and TRBJ1-3; D is unresolved. The CDR3 has 15 amino acids. Germline V lookup: CDR1 LGHNA, CDR2 YNFKEQ. V lost 1 base to trimming and J lost 3 bases, with 10 bases between them. The CDR3 loop is CASSQATGGGNTIYF. The CDR3 nucleotides read TGTGCCAGCAGCCAAGCCACGGGAGGTGGAAACACCATATATTTT.

The chain uses TRBV28 and TRBJ1-5, with a weak D call TRBD1 (6 bases). V gave up 2 bases and J gave up 4 bases, with 12 bases separating them. CDR3 size: 15 residues. Germline V lookup: CDR1 MDHEN, CDR2 SYDVKM. CDR3 DNA sequence: TGTGCCAGCAGTTTAACAGGGAAGGCGAATCAGCCCCAGCATTTT. Amino acid sequence: CASSLTGKANQPQHF.

This clone was observed once. V is TRBV5-1 and J is TRBJ2-7; TRBD1 matches at 8 bases. The germline V gene has CDR1 SGHRS and CDR2 YFSETQ. V shed 3 bases, J shed 1 base, and the junction held 3 bases outside the gene matches. The CDR3 is 14 residues long. The CDR3 sequence: CASSSWTGSYEQYF. The DNA of the CDR3 is TGCGCCAGCAGCTCGTGGACAGGGTCCTACGAGCAGTACTTC.

J is TRBJ2-7 and V is TRBV15; TRBD1 might be the D (6 bases). V dropped 2 bases and J dropped 2 bases, with 7 bases sitting between them. Germline CDR1 and CDR2: LNHNV and YYDKDF (reference sequence). The CDR3 length is 13 residues. CDR3 DNA sequence: TGTGCCACCAGCAGAACAGGGCCCTACGAGCAGTACTTC. Protein product: CATSRTGPYEQYF.

The chain uses TRBV6-5 and TRBJ2-6, with D possibly TRBD1 on 5 matching bases. Germline V lookup: CDR1 MNHEY, CDR2 SVGAGI. Trimming stripped 6 bases from V and 3 bases from J, with 9 bases between. The CDR3 runs 14 residues. CDR3 sequence: CASSEGDGANVLTF. CDR3 in DNA: TGTGCCAGCAGCGAAGGGGATGGGGCCAACGTCCTGACTTTC.

This chain joins TRBV12-5 and TRBJ2-7; 13 bases agree with TRBD2. The ends lost 3 bases at V and 1 base at J; junction bases unmatched: 6. This CDR3 comprises 17 residues. CDR1 and CDR2 from the germline V gene are LGHNT and FRNRAP. CDR3 DNA sequence: TGTGCTAGTGGTTTCTTCTCGACTAGCGGGAGGTCCTACGAGCAGTACTTC. Translated: CASGFFSTSGRSYEQYF.

This rearrangement joins TRBV15 to TRBJ2-1, with a weak D call TRBD1 (5 bases). This CDR3 has 15 residues. Trimming removed 3 bases from V and 2 bases from J, with 11 bases in between. In germline, CDR1 is LNHNV, CDR2 YYDKDF (reference sequence). The CDR3 reads CATSRIRVPYNEQFF. The CDR3 DNA reads as TGTGCCACCAGCAGGATCAGGGTCCCCTACAATGAGCAGTTCTTC.